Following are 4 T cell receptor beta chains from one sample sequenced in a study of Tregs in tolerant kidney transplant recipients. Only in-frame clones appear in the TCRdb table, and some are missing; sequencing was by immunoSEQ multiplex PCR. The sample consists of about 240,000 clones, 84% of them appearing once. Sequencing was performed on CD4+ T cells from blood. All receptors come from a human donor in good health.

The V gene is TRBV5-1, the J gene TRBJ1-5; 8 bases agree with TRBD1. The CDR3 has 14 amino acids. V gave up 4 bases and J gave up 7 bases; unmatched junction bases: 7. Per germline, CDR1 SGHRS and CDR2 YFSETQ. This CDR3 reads CASSLTGGYQPQHF. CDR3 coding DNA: TGCGCCAGCAGCCTTACAGGGGGATACCAGCCCCAGCATTTT.

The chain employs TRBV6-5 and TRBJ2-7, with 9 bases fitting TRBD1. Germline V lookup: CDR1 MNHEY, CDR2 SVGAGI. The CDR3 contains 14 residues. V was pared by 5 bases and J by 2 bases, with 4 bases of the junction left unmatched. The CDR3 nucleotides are TGTGCCAGCAGTAACCGACAGGGGGCCTACGAGCAGTACTTC. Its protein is CASSNRQGAYEQYF.

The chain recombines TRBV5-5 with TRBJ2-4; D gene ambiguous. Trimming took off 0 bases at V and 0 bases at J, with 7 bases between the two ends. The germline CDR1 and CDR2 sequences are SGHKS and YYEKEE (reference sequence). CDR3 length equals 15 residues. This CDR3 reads CASSLASVAKNIQYF. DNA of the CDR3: TGTGCCAGCAGCTTGGCTTCCGTAGCCAAAAACATTCAGTACTTC.

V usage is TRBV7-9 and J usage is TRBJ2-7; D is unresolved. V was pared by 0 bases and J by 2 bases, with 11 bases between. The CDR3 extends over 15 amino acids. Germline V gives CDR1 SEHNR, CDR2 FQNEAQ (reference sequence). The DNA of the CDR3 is TGTGCCAGCAGCTTAGCGTTCGCGGTCGCCTACGAGCAGTACTTC. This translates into CASSLAFAVAYEQYF.